Each of the 26 T cell receptor beta chains below was sequenced from the same sample in a study of shared clonotypes between healthy human individuals. TCRdb's copy holds only in-frame clones and misses some; the assay was immunoSEQ multiplex PCR. This repertoire shows 2 million to 2.5 million clones, 90% to 95% found once; its top ten account for about 0.39%. Input material: naive CD4+ T cells from PBMCs. This sample's subset: CD45RA+ positively selected. The receptors shown here come from a young man in good health. Some clones in this sample may be carry-over from other donors' samples.

The chain is built from TRBV5-3 and TRBJ2-3, with 12 bases that match TRBD2. TRBV5-3 is identified as an open reading frame with a role that is uncertain. V was clipped by 0 bases and J by 4 bases; unmatched bases: 9. The CDR3 runs to 18 residues. The CDR3 sequence is CARSLVLAGGPRPDTQYF. The CDR3 bases are TGTGCCAGAAGCTTGGTTCTAGCGGGAGGGCCTAGGCCAGATACGCAGTATTTT.

This chain connects TRBV6-5 to TRBJ1-1; weak D call: TRBD1 (6 bases). This CDR3 comprises 15 residues. The germline V and J ends were trimmed by 2 bases and 1 base, with 11 bases remaining between them. Germline V gene lookup returns CDR1 MNHEY and CDR2 SVGAGI. CDR3 sequence (DNA): TGTGCCAGCAGTTACCGTTCAGGGGCGAACACTGAAGCTTTCTTT. It yields the protein CASSYRSGANTEAFF.

This clone has only a few counts. Here the CDR3 DNA reads TGTGCCAGCAGCTTAGTTGGTGGGGACCCCAATCAGCCCCAGCATTTT. This sequence encodes CASSLVGGDPNQPQHF. V and J are TRBV7-9 and TRBJ1-5; possibly TRBD1 for D (5 bases). V lost 1 base and J 3 bases, leaving 13 bases between the germline ends. The CDR3 extends over 16 amino acids. From germline, CDR1 is SEHNR and CDR2 FQNEAQ (reference sequence).

A note on this clone: Other DNA sequences of this sample code for an identical CDR3. The V gene is TRBV7-9, the J gene TRBJ1-3; D unresolved. The CDR3 covers 14 residues. The V and J ends lost 2 bases and 0 bases respectively, with 5 bases between them. CDR1 is SEHNR, CDR2 FQNEAQ, per germline (reference sequence). This CDR3 is CASSLSGSGNTIYF. DNA of the CDR3: TGTGCCAGCAGCTTATCCGGCTCTGGAAACACCATATATTTT.

The chain joins TRBV4-1 to TRBJ1-4; D is uncertain. V was trimmed by 0 bases and J by 4 bases, leaving 9 bases between them. The CDR3 covers 15 residues. CDR1 MGHRA and CDR2 YSYEKL come from the germline V gene. CDR3 in DNA: TGCGCCAGCAGCCAAGATGGACTGCTTAATGAAAAACTGTTTTTT. Its protein is CASSQDGLLNEKLFF.

V gene TRBV7-8 combines with J gene TRBJ1-3, with D possibly matching TRBD1 (5 bases). CDR3 size: 15 residues. Germline V gives CDR1 SGHVS, CDR2 FQNEAQ. V lost 4 bases, J lost 3 bases, and 13 bases lay in between. The CDR3 DNA reads as TGTGCCAGCAGCTGGGGACCTCAACATGGAAACACCATATATTTT. Encoded protein: CASSWGPQHGNTIYF.

The V gene is TRBV6-5, the J gene TRBJ2-2; D is unresolved. This CDR3 has 14 amino acids. The V end was cut by 8 bases, the J end by 0 bases, with 10 bases between. Germline V lookup: CDR1 MNHEY, CDR2 SVGAGI. CDR3 region: CASWARSNTGELFF. As DNA, the CDR3 is TGTGCCAGCTGGGCCAGGTCGAACACCGGGGAGCTGTTTTTT.

This chain connects TRBV7-2 to TRBJ1-1; the D is unclear. This CDR3 spans 13 amino acids. Germline values: CDR1 SGHTA, CDR2 FQGNSA. The V end lost 8 bases, the J end lost 0 bases, and 10 bases lay between the germline ends. CDR3 DNA sequence: TGTGCCAGCCGACCCCGGGTGAACACTGAAGCTTTCTTT. This encodes CASRPRVNTEAFF.

The chain joins TRBV11-2 to TRBJ1-4, with no clear D. The germline gives CDR1 SGHAT, CDR2 FQNNGV. The length of the CDR3 is 14 residues. Trimming shortened V by 6 bases and J by 3 bases, and 11 bases separated the two germline ends. CDR3 amino acids: CASRSRVANEKLFF. The CDR3, as DNA: TGTGCCAGCAGGTCCCGGGTCGCTAATGAAAAACTGTTTTTT.

The gene calls are TRBV6-1 and TRBJ2-2; 11 nucleotides align to TRBD2. The J segment lost 5 bases and the V segment lost 6 bases, leaving 5 bases of the junction unmatched. This CDR3 contains 15 residues. Germline assignment: CDR1 MNHNS and CDR2 SASEGT. CDR3 in amino acids: CASRLAGVRTGELFF. The CDR3, as DNA: TGTGCCAGCAGACTAGCGGGAGTGCGGACCGGGGAGCTGTTTTTT.

The chain has TRBV10-3 and TRBJ2-1, with 7 bases fitting TRBD2. Per germline, CDR1 ENHRY and CDR2 SYGVKD. CDR3 size: 17 residues. Trimming took 0 bases from V and 4 from J; bases not matched to a gene: 9. The DNA for the CDR3 is TGTGCCATCAGTGAGTCGGGAAGGCTAGCGGTATACAATGAGCAGTTCTTC. This sequence encodes CAISESGRLAVYNEQFF.

The genes are TRBV6-5 and TRBJ2-7, with 7 bases that match TRBD2. The CDR3 is 14 amino acids. Germline CDR1 and CDR2: MNHEY and SVGAGI. V gave up 0 bases and J gave up 6 bases; unmatched junction bases: 5. CDR3 sequence (DNA): TGTGCCAGCAGTTACTCAGCGGGGAAGGGCGAGCAGTACTTC. Its translation: CASSYSAGKGEQYF.

The chain carries TRBV7-9 and TRBJ1-3, with D uncertain. V was trimmed by 0 bases and J by 3 bases, leaving 12 bases between them. Germline CDR1 and CDR2: SEHNR and FQNEAQ (reference sequence). This CDR3 has 16 residues. The CDR3 region is CASSLAPGWIGNTIYF. The CDR3 bases are TGTGCCAGCAGCTTAGCGCCGGGATGGATTGGAAACACCATATATTTT.

The chain joins TRBV12-1 to TRBJ2-2; the DNA was not used to check the table's D call, TRBD1. TRBV12-1 is termed a pseudogene. This CDR3 has 14 residues. The CDR3 loop is CASSFAQGHGELFF. CDR3 nucleotide sequence: TGTGCCAGCAGCTTTGCACAGGGGCACGGGGAGCTGTTTTTT.

Of note for this clone: Additional DNA sequences in this sample encode the identical CDR3. The V call is TRBV5-4, the J call TRBJ1-5; no clear D. The length of the CDR3 is 15 residues. Germline loops: CDR1 SGHNT, CDR2 YYREEE (reference sequence). Trimming cost V 0 bases and J 0 bases, with 7 bases left between them. CDR3 residues: CASSLGGNSNQPQHF. The CDR3 coding sequence is TGTGCCAGCAGCTTGGGAGGGAATAGCAATCAGCCCCAGCATTTT.

V and J are TRBV6-6 and TRBJ2-3; D perhaps matches TRBD1 (6 bases). Trimming took 7 bases from V and 2 from J, leaving 10 bases between them. The germline V gene encodes CDR1 MNHNY and CDR2 SVGAGI (reference sequence). The CDR3 has 13 amino acids. CDR3 protein: CASTGDITDTQYF. CDR3 in DNA: TGTGCCAGCACCGGGGACATCACAGATACGCAGTATTTT.

The chain uses TRBV19 and TRBJ2-3; 7 nucleotides align to TRBD1. The CDR3 totals 14 residues. Unmatched junction bases numbered 12, after V lost 5 bases and J lost 10 bases. Looked up from germline, CDR1 is LNHDA and CDR2 is SQIVND (reference sequence). The DNA for the CDR3 is TGTGCCAGTAGTCCGACCCACAGGGGTCCCGCGCAGTATTTT. This encodes CASSPTHRGPAQYF.

The V gene is TRBV28, the J gene TRBJ1-1, with unresolved D. The CDR3 extends over 11 amino acids. Germline CDR1 and CDR2: MDHEN and SYDVKM. V was shortened by 8 bases and J by 5 bases, with 9 bases between the two germline ends. CDR3 coding DNA: TGTGCCAGCTCTGCGCGGACTGAAGCTTTCTTT. Translating it yields CASSARTEAFF.

The CDR3 DNA reads TGTGCCAGCAGCGACAGAGGACTAGCGGGAGGCGAGCAGTACTTC. Translated: CASSDRGLAGGEQYF. The V gene is TRBV6-5, the J gene TRBJ2-7, with 14 positions matching TRBD2. The CDR3 contains 15 residues. Germline loops: CDR1 MNHEY, CDR2 SVGAGI. V shed 6 bases, J shed 6 bases, and the junction held 7 bases outside the gene matches.

V and J are TRBV25-1 and TRBJ2-7; D may be TRBD1 or TRBD2 (5 bases each). Looked up from germline, CDR1 is MGHDK and CDR2 is SYGVNS. V dropped 6 bases and J dropped 0 bases, with 21 bases sitting between them. The CDR3 contains 17 residues. The CDR3 sequence is CASRGVNVEDFSYEQYF. Written as DNA, the CDR3 is TGTGCCAGCAGGGGGGTGAATGTAGAGGACTTCTCCTACGAGCAGTACTTC.

This sequence joins TRBV2 and TRBJ1-2, with a possible D match to TRBD1 (5 bases). This CDR3 is built from 14 residues. With 6 bases removed from V and 6 bases from J, the gap between germline ends came to 17 bases. Germline CDR1 SNHLY, CDR2 FYNNEI. This CDR3 is CASRGRQGSHGYTF. CDR3 nucleotides: TGTGCCAGCAGGGGACGACAAGGAAGTCATGGCTACACCTTC.

This clone appeared once. The chain uses TRBV6-5 and TRBJ2-7, with a possible D match to TRBD1 (6 bases). V was trimmed by 0 bases and J by 4 bases, leaving 16 bases between them. This CDR3 contains 16 residues. Per the germline V gene, CDR1 is MNHEY and CDR2 is SVGAGI. For the CDR3, the DNA is TGTGCCAGCAGTTACTCTACTAGGGGGTATACGTACGAGCAGTACTTC. As protein: CASSYSTRGYTYEQYF.

V is TRBV19 and J is TRBJ1-1, with 7 positions matching TRBD1. Germline lookup yields CDR1 LNHDA and CDR2 SQIVND (reference sequence). The CDR3 spans 14 residues. With 4 bases clipped from V and 4 bases from J, the junction kept 6 bases outside the gene matches. This CDR3 reads CASSNDRAITEAFF. DNA for the CDR3: TGTGCCAGTAGTAACGACAGGGCTATCACTGAAGCTTTCTTT. Full variable domain (missing parts from reference TRBV19 and TRBJ1-1): DGGITQSPKYLFRKEGQNVTLSCEQNLNHDAMYWYRQDPGQGLRLIYYSQIVNDFQKGDIAEGYSVSREKKESFPLTVTSAQKNPTAFYLCASSNDRAITEAFFGQGTRLTVV.

The V gene is TRBV7-8, the J gene TRBJ2-2; 7 bases line up with TRBD2. Losses at the gene ends were 5 bases for V and 5 bases for J; bases not matched to a gene: 11. CDR1 is SGHVS, CDR2 FQNEAQ, per germline. The CDR3 extends over 16 amino acids. The CDR3 DNA follows: TGTGCCAGCAGCACCTTAGGTGGGCGGGGGACCGGGGAGCTGTTTTTT. Protein: CASSTLGGRGTGELFF.

J is TRBJ1-1 and V is TRBV1. TRBV1 is a documented pseudogene. This CDR3 contains 14 residues. The CDR3 spells CTSSSYAANTEAFF. CDR3 nucleotide sequence: TGCACCAGCAGCTCGTACGCGGCGAACACTGAAGCTTTCTTT.

The chain has TRBV28 and TRBJ2-6; the match to TRBD2 covers 8 bases. The CDR3 totals 17 residues. Per the germline V gene, CDR1 is MDHEN and CDR2 is SYDVKM. After removal of 6 bases from V and 4 bases from J, the junction contained 11 bases not matched to a gene. The CDR3 coding sequence is TGTGCCAGCAGCTGGGGACTAGAACTTTCGGGGGCCAACGTCCTGACTTTC. This encodes CASSWGLELSGANVLTF.